The 16 T cell receptor beta chains given below trace back to one sample, sequenced in a study of T cell repertoires in cytomegalovirus infection. TCRdb re-analysed the reads in MiXCR, keeping a single row per CDR3 protein. This repertoire shows around 300,000 distinct CDR3 sequences, more than 9% found once; its top ten account for around 4%. The sample was PBMCs. These receptor sequences come from a human donor in good health (CMV status not recorded). Some clones in this sample may be carry-over from other donors' samples.

At least ten counts were recorded for this clonotype. V usage is TRBV7-3 and J usage is TRBJ2-1; D is tentatively TRBD1 or TRBD2 (5 bases each). The germline V gene has CDR1 SGHTA and CDR2 FQGTGA. V was clipped by 4 bases and J by 8 bases, with 15 bases between them. The CDR3 has 14 amino acids. The CDR3, as DNA: TGTGCCAGCAGCTCGATGGGACCCCCCGATGAGCAGTTCTTC. Its translation: CASSSMGPPDEQFF.

CDR3 in amino acids: CSARDSRERGTGELFF. CDR3 DNA sequence: TGCAGTGCTAGAGATAGTAGGGAGAGGGGCACCGGGGAGCTGTTTTTT. This chain connects TRBV20-1 to TRBJ2-2, with D possibly being TRBD1 or TRBD2 (5 bases each). From germline, CDR1 is DFQATT and CDR2 SNEGSKA (reference sequence). The CDR3 totals 16 residues. Between the trimmed V and J ends, which lost 0 bases and 4 bases, there was a span of 15 bases.

This clonotype has at least ten counts. V and J are TRBV7-2 and TRBJ2-5; D may match TRBD1 or TRBD2 (5 bases each). Trimming took 2 bases from V and 7 from J, leaving 8 bases between them. Looked up from germline, CDR1 is SGHTA and CDR2 is FQGNSA. This CDR3 contains 12 residues. CDR3 sequence (DNA): TGTGCCAGCAGCTTATCGAGGGGGACCCAGTACTTC. Its translation is CASSLSRGTQYF.

The chain employs TRBV29-1 and TRBJ2-7; 8 bases fit TRBD1. This CDR3 has 16 residues. V trimming: 0 bases; J trimming: 2 bases; junction bases outside the gene matches: 9. CDR1 and CDR2 (germline): SQVTM, ANQGSEA. CDR3 sequence reads: CSVEDKYPTGAYEQYF. The CDR3 nucleotides are TGCAGCGTTGAAGATAAGTACCCGACAGGGGCCTACGAGCAGTACTTC.

This clonotype was seen only a few times. This chain links TRBV4-3 with TRBJ1-3; a weak D match, TRBD1 (6 bases). Germline V lookup: CDR1 LGHNA, CDR2 YSLEER. This CDR3 spans 15 amino acids. V was shortened by 2 bases and J by 4 bases, with 12 bases between the two germline ends. The CDR3 region is CASSQHRASGNTIYF. In DNA form, the CDR3 reads TGCGCCAGCAGCCAACACAGGGCTTCAGGAAACACCATATATTTT.

This chain connects TRBV12-3 or TRBV12-4 to TRBJ2-5, with D possibly being TRBD2 (6 bases). CDR3 size: 14 residues. Trimming shortened V by 6 bases and J by 5 bases, and 16 bases separated the two germline ends. As DNA, the CDR3 is TGTGCCAGCAGGGACTCCGGGGGAACGGAGACCCAGTACTTC. It codes for CASRDSGGTETQYF.

The genes are TRBV7-2 and TRBJ1-6, with TRBD1 identical over 7 bases. Germline CDR1 SGHTA, CDR2 FQGNSA. V trimming: 4 bases; J trimming: 10 bases; junction bases outside the gene matches: 10. The CDR3 covers 15 residues. The DNA for the CDR3 is TGTGCCAGCAGCTCACGAGGGGGCTTAGGGTCACCCCTCCACTTT. Its protein is CASSSRGGLGSPLHF.

Ten or more counts support this clonotype. The chain joins TRBV6-1 to TRBJ2-7, with 9 bases lining up with TRBD1. Trimming took 6 bases from V and 1 from J; bases not matched to a gene: 4. Germline assignment: CDR1 MNHNS and CDR2 SASEGT. The CDR3 is made up of 14 amino acids. In DNA form, the CDR3 reads TGTGCCAGCAGGGAGACAGGGGGGTCCTACGAGCAGTACTTC. This encodes CASRETGGSYEQYF.

The chain links TRBV11-2 to TRBJ2-5; possibly TRBD2 for D (5 bases). V was pared by 5 bases and J by 5 bases, with 15 bases between. Per germline, CDR1 SGHAT and CDR2 FQNNGV. The CDR3 extends over 14 amino acids. The CDR3 loop is CASSRRTSMETQYF. As DNA, the CDR3 is TGTGCCAGCAGCCGCCGGACTTCCATGGAGACCCAGTACTTC.

The table lists this clonotype with many counts. V and J are TRBV10-3 and TRBJ2-7; 9 bases match TRBD2. V lost 0 bases, J lost 6 bases, and 6 bases stayed unmatched. Per germline, CDR1 ENHRY and CDR2 SYGVKD. The CDR3 spans 15 residues. CDR3 amino acids: CAISESRLAGTEQYF. The CDR3 nucleotides are TGTGCCATCAGTGAGTCGAGGCTAGCGGGAACCGAGCAGTACTTC.

This clonotype has a count of ten or more. V is TRBV6-2 or TRBV6-3 and J is TRBJ2-1, with a weak D call TRBD1 (6 bases). This CDR3 is 14 amino acids long. The germline CDR1 and CDR2 sequences are MNHEY and SVGEGT. Trimming took 0 bases from V and 10 from J, leaving 13 bases between them. This CDR3 is CASSYSGRGREQFF. The CDR3 coding sequence is TGTGCCAGCAGTTACTCCGGCAGGGGCCGAGAGCAGTTCTTC.

This clonotype was detected only a few times. The chain joins TRBV7-6 to TRBJ2-2; unclear D gene. Germline V gives CDR1 SGHVS, CDR2 FNYEAQ. V was clipped by 5 bases and J by 4 bases, with 8 bases between them. CDR3 size: 13 residues. The CDR3 coding sequence is TGTGCCAGCAGCGAAAGTCCCACCGGGGAGCTGTTTTTT. Translated: CASSESPTGELFF.

This clonotype was seen more than once but under ten times. The V and J genes are TRBV6-8 and TRBJ1-2; D gene ambiguous. Trimming cost V 4 bases and J 1 base, with 7 bases left between them. CDR3 length: 13 residues. The germline CDR1 and CDR2 sequences are MNHGY and SAAAGT. CDR3 loop: CASSLQINYGYTF. CDR3 in DNA: TGTGCCAGCAGTTTACAGATTAACTATGGCTACACCTTC.

To note about this clonotype: A much larger clone sits a single nucleotide away, making a read error possible. The chain couples TRBV7-2 to TRBJ2-3; 8 nucleotides align to TRBD2. The V segment lost 3 bases and the J segment 2 bases; nucleotides outside the gene matches: 4. Germline V gene data show CDR1 as SGHTA and CDR2 as FQGNSA. This CDR3 has 15 residues. CDR3 sequence: CASSFRRGVTDTQYF. The DNA for the CDR3 is TGTGCCAGCAGCTTTCGGCGGGGGGTCACAGATACGCAGTATTTT. The complete variable domain, with remaining parts taken from reference TRBV7-2 and TRBJ2-3, reads GAGVSQSPSNKVTEKGKDVELRCDPISGHTALYWYRQSLGQGLEFLIYFQGNSAPDKSGLPSDRFSAERTGGSVSTLTIQRTQQEDSAVYLCASSFRRGVTDTQYFGPGTRLTVL.

This clonotype has ten or more counts. The V and J genes are TRBV7-2 and TRBJ1-2; TRBD1 matches 7 bases. From germline, CDR1 is SGHTA and CDR2 FQGNSA. After removal of 4 bases from V and 7 bases from J, the junction contained 12 bases not matched to a gene. The CDR3 totals 15 residues. CDR3 sequence (DNA): TGTGCCAGCAGCTCGACAGGGAGGCCGCCCCCTGGCTACACCTTC. This encodes CASSSTGRPPPGYTF.

This clonotype was found a few times. This sequence joins TRBV20-1 and TRBJ2-2; no reliable D call. Germline CDR1 DFQATT, CDR2 SNEGSKA (reference sequence). Trimming removed 0 bases at V and 2 bases at J, with 10 bases between. The CDR3 length is 15 residues. The CDR3 region has the DNA TGCAGTGCTAGAGAAAAAAGGGTTAACACCGGGGAGCTGTTTTTT. Amino acid sequence: CSAREKRVNTGELFF.